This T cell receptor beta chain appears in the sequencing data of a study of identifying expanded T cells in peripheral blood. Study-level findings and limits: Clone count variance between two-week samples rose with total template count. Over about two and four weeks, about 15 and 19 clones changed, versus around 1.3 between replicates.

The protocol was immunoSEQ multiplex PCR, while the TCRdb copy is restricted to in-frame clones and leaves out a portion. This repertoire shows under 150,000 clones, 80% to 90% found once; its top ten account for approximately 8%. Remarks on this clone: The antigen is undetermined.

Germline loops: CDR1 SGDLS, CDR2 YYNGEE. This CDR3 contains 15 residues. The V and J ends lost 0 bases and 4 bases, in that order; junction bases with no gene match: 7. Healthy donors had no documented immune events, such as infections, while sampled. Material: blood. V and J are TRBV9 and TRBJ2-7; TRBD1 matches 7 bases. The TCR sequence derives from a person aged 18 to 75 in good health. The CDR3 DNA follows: TGTGCCAGCAGCGTAGCTTCGGGACAGAAGTACGAGCAGTACTTC. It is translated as CASSVASGQKYEQYF. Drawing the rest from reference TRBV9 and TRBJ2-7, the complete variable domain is DSGVTQTPKHLITATGQRVTLRCSPRSGDLSVYWYQQSLDQGLQFLIQYYNGEERAKGNILERFSAQQFPDLHSELNLSSLELGDSALYFCASSVASGQKYEQYFGPGTRLTVT.